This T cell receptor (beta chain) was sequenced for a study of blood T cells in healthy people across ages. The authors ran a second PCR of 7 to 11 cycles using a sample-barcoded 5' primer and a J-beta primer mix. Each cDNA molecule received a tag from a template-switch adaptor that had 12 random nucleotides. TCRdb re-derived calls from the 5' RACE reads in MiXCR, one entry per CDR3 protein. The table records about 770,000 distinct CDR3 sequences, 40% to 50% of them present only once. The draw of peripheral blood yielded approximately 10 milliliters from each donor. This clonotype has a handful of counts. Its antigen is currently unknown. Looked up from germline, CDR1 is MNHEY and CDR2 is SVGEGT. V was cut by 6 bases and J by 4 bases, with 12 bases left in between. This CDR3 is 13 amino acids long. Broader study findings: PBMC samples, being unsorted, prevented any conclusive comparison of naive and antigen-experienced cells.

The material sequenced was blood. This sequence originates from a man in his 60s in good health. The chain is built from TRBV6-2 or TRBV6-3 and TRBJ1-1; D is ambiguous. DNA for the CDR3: TGTGCCAGCAGGACAACCCTGCCCACTGAAGCTTTCTTT. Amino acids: CASRTTLPTEAFF.